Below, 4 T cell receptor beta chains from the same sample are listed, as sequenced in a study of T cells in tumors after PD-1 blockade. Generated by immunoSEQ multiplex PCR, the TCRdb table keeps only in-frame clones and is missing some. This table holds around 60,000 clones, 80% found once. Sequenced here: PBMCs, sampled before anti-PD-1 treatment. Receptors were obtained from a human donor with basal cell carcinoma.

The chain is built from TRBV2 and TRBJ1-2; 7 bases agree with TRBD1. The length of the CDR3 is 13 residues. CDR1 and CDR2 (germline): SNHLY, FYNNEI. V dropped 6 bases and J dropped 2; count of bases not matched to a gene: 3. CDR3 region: CASSETGNYGYTF. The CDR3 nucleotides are TGTGCCAGCAGCGAGACAGGGAACTATGGCTACACCTTC.

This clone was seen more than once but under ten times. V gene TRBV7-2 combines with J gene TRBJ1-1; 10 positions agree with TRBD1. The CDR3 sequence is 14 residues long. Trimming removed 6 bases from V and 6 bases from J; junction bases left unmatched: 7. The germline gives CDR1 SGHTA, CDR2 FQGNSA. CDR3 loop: CASSRQGARAEAFF. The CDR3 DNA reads TGTGCCAGCAGTAGACAGGGGGCGCGGGCTGAAGCTTTCTTT.

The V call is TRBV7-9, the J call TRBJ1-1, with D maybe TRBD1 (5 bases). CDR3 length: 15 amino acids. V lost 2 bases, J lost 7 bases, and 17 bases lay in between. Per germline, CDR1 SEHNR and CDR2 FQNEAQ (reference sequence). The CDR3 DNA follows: TGTGCCAGCAGCTTATTCACAGGCTTAAAGGTTGAAGCTTTCTTT. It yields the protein CASSLFTGLKVEAFF.

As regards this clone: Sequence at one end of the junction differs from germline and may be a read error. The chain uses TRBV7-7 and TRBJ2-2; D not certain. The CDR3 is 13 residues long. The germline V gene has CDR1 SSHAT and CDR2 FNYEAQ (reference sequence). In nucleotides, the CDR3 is TGTGCTAGCAGCTTCACGAACACCGGGGAGCTGTTTTTT. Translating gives CASSFTNTGELFF.